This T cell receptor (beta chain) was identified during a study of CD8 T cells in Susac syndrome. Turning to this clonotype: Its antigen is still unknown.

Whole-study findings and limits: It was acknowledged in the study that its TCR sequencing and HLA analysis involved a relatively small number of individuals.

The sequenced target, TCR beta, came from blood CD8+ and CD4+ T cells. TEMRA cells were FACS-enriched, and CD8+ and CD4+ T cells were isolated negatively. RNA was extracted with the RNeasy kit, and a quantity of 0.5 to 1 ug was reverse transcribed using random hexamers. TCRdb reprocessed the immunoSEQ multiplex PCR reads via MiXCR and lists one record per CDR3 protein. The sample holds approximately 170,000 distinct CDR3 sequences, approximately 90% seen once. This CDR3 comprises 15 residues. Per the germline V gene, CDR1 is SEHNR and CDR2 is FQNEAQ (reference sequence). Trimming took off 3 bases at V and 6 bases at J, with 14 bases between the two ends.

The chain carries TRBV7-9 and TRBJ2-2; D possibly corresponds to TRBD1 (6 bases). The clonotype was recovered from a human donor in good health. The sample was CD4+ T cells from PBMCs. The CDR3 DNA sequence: TGTGCCAGCAGCTTTGACACTGGGGGCTCCGGGGAGCTGTTTTTT. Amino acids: CASSFDTGGSGELFF.